The 25 T cell receptor beta chains reported below all come from one sample, sequenced in a study of T cell changes during pregnancy in multiple sclerosis. TCRdb's table, derived via immunoSEQ multiplex PCR, lists solely in-frame clones and lacks some. The sample contains more than 80,000 clones, nearly 95% of which appear only once. This material consisted of peripheral blood, taken in the second trimester of pregnancy. The receptors stem from a female donor with multiple sclerosis, enrolled in a pregnancy study.

This clone was detected only once. This chain joins TRBV2 and TRBJ2-7; 14 bases align to TRBD2. The CDR3 totals 17 residues. Germline CDR1 reads SNHLY; CDR2 reads FYNNEI. V gave up 4 bases and J gave up 0 bases; unmatched junction bases: 5. The CDR3 loop is CASSALGLAGDSYEQYF. The CDR3 DNA reads TGTGCCAGCAGTGCCTTGGGACTAGCGGGAGACTCCTACGAGCAGTACTTC. The whole variable domain, remainder taken from reference TRBV2 and TRBJ2-7, is EPEVTQTPSHQVTQMGQEVILRCVPISNHLYFYWYRQILGQKVEFLVSFYNNEISEKSEIFDDQFSVERPDGSNFTLKIRSTKLEDSAMYFCASSALGLAGDSYEQYFGPGTRLTVT.

J is TRBJ2-1 and V is TRBV27, with D unclear. The CDR3 sequence is 14 residues long. V dropped 3 bases and J dropped 4 bases, with 10 bases sitting between them. CDR1 and CDR2 (germline): MNHEY, SMNVEV (reference sequence). For the CDR3, the DNA is TGTGCCAGCAGTTTCCGCGGAGTTTACAATGAGCAGTTCTTC. It encodes CASSFRGVYNEQFF.

The rearrangement links TRBV10-3 to TRBJ2-1, with D possibly matching TRBD1 (5 bases). The CDR3 has 19 amino acids. Looked up from germline, CDR1 is ENHRY and CDR2 is SYGVKD. V lost 7 bases, J lost 0 bases, and 25 bases lay in between. CDR3 amino acids: CAIKGKESDALPSYNEQFF. CDR3 nucleotide sequence: TGTGCCATCAAGGGGAAGGAGAGTGACGCACTACCCTCCTACAATGAGCAGTTCTTC.

V is TRBV27 and J is TRBJ2-1, with D perhaps matching TRBD2 (6 bases). Germline V gene data show CDR1 as MNHEY and CDR2 as SMNVEV (reference sequence). V was pared by 5 bases and J by 6 bases, with 14 bases between. The CDR3 contains 14 residues. As DNA, the CDR3 is TGTGCCAGCAGTGGCCGCGGGGATGGCAATGAGCAGTTCTTC. The encoded protein is CASSGRGDGNEQFF.

The chain combines TRBV18 with TRBJ2-2; 11 bases line up with TRBD2. The CDR3 has 16 residues. Germline assignment: CDR1 KGHSH and CDR2 LQKENI. The V and J ends lost 3 bases and 5 bases, in that order; junction bases with no gene match: 5. CDR3 amino acids: CASSPLLAGATGELFF. Here the CDR3 DNA reads TGTGCCAGCTCACCTCTACTAGCGGGAGCAACCGGGGAGCTGTTTTTT.

The rearrangement joins TRBV19 to TRBJ1-1; maybe TRBD1 (5 bases). CDR1 LNHDA and CDR2 SQIVND come from the germline V gene (reference sequence). V was cut by 7 bases and J by 6 bases, with 21 bases left in between. This CDR3 region has 15 residues. CDR3 nucleotides: TGTGCCAGTACCCTTTTTAGTAGGGGTAGCCCTGAAGCTTTCTTT. It codes for CASTLFSRGSPEAFF.

The chain joins TRBV30 to TRBJ2-5, with 12 bases matching TRBD1. This CDR3 region has 16 residues. The germline gives CDR1 GTSNPN, CDR2 SVGIG (reference sequence). V shed 1 base and J 5 bases; nucleotides not matched to a gene: 8. The CDR3 loop reads CAWSAGTGGLLETQYF. The CDR3 DNA is TGTGCCTGGAGTGCCGGGACAGGGGGCCTATTGGAGACCCAGTACTTC.

This clone has a handful of counts. V usage is TRBV5-1 and J usage is TRBJ2-7, with 8 nucleotides matching TRBD2. The length of the CDR3 is 14 residues. The V gene's germline CDR1 is SGHRS and CDR2 YFSETQ. J was trimmed by 5 bases and V by 1 base; bases with no gene match: 5. In nucleotides, the CDR3 is TGCGCCAGCAGCTTGCCCGGGGGGGCCCACGAGCAGTACTTC. Its translation is CASSLPGGAHEQYF.

This chain uses TRBV5-1 with TRBJ2-3, with TRBD1 matching over 10 bases. V shed 6 bases and J 2 bases; nucleotides not matched to a gene: 6. Germline values: CDR1 SGHRS, CDR2 YFSETQ. The CDR3 is made up of 15 amino acids. This CDR3 is CASTLTGGFTDTQYF. The CDR3 bases are TGCGCCAGCACACTGACAGGGGGCTTCACAGATACGCAGTATTTT.

The gene calls are TRBV9 and TRBJ1-3, with a possible D match to TRBD1 (6 bases). CDR3 length: 14 amino acids. CDR1 SGDLS and CDR2 YYNGEE come from the germline V gene. Trimming took 1 base from V and 4 from J, leaving 9 bases between them. The CDR3 DNA sequence: TGTGCCAGCAGCGTACAGGGGCTCGGAAACACCATATATTTT. It yields the protein CASSVQGLGNTIYF.

The chain recombines TRBV27 with TRBJ2-7; perhaps TRBD1 as D (6 bases). Trimming removed 5 bases from V and 1 base from J, with 9 bases in between. Per the germline V gene, CDR1 is MNHEY and CDR2 is SMNVEV (reference sequence). CDR3 size: 13 residues. CDR3 DNA sequence: TGTGCCAGCAGTGTCGGACAGTCCTACGAGCAGTACTTC. Its translation: CASSVGQSYEQYF.

The chain has TRBV7-8 and TRBJ2-5, with D perhaps TRBD1 (6 bases). The CDR3 consists of 14 residues. V was clipped by 5 bases and J by 5 bases, with 15 bases between them. Germline CDR1 is SGHVS and CDR2 is FQNEAQ. The CDR3 loop is CASSPGRGPETQYF. The CDR3 nucleotides read TGTGCCAGCAGCCCCGGCAGGGGCCCCGAGACCCAGTACTTC. Together with reference TRBV7-8 and TRBJ2-5, the CDR3 gives the full variable domain: GAGVSQSPRYKVAKRGQDVALRCDPISGHVSLFWYQQALGQGPEFLTYFQNEAQLDKSGLPSDRFFAERPEGSVSTLKIQRTQQEDSAVYLCASSPGRGPETQYFGPGTRLLVL.

This chain connects TRBV4-1 to TRBJ1-1; 7 nucleotides match TRBD1. The germline V gene encodes CDR1 MGHRA and CDR2 YSYEKL. The CDR3 sequence is 15 residues long. V trimming: 4 bases; J trimming: 0 bases; junction bases outside the gene matches: 5. The CDR3 loop is CASSLRQGLNTEAFF. The CDR3 coding sequence is TGCGCCAGCAGCCTGAGACAGGGCTTGAACACTGAAGCTTTCTTT.

The chain employs TRBV5-4 and TRBJ2-1; 7 positions match TRBD2. The CDR3 runs to 16 residues. Losses at the gene ends were 2 bases for V and 9 bases for J; bases not matched to a gene: 14. Germline V gives CDR1 SGHNT, CDR2 YYREEE (reference sequence). The CDR3, as DNA: TGTGCCAGCAGCTTCTGGTGGGCGGGAGAAGGAGGTGAGCAGTTCTTC. Its translation: CASSFWWAGEGGEQFF.

The CDR3, as DNA: TGTGCCAGCAGTGAAATTAGGAGTTTTGGCACAGATACGCAGTATTTT. It specifies CASSEIRSFGTDTQYF. The V call is TRBV2, the J call TRBJ2-3; no clear D. V was pared by 2 bases and J by 1 base, with 13 bases between. Germline V lookup: CDR1 SNHLY, CDR2 FYNNEI. CDR3 length: 16 residues.

The DNA of the CDR3 is TGTGCCAGCAGGACTAGCTCCTACAATGAGCAGTTCTTC. Translating it yields CASRTSSYNEQFF. The chain has TRBV6-1 and TRBJ2-1; TRBD2 might be the D (6 bases). This CDR3 region has 13 residues. V shed 6 bases and J shed 0 bases, with 6 bases lying between them. Germline-derived CDR1 and CDR2 are MNHNS and SASEGT.

This chain uses TRBV5-5 with TRBJ2-7; 8 bases align to TRBD2. CDR1 and CDR2 (germline): SGHKS, YYEKEE (reference sequence). There are 14 residues in the CDR3. V was clipped by 0 bases and J by 3 bases; unmatched bases: 2. The CDR3 loop reads CASSLVAGGYEQYF. DNA for the CDR3: TGTGCCAGCAGCTTGGTGGCGGGGGGCTACGAGCAGTACTTC. The variable domain in full, completed from reference TRBV5-5 and TRBJ2-7, reads DAGVTQSPTHLIKTRGQQVTLRCSPISGHKSVSWYQQVLGQGPQFIFQYYEKEERGRGNFPDRFSARQFPNYSSELNVNALLLGDSALYLCASSLVAGGYEQYFGPGTRLTVT.

The chain has TRBV4-3 and TRBJ2-2; D possibly corresponds to TRBD2 (6 bases). V gave up 0 bases and J gave up 5 bases, with 13 bases separating them. Germline V lookup: CDR1 LGHNA, CDR2 YSLEER. The CDR3 sequence is 16 residues long. The CDR3 bases are TGCGCCAGCAGCCAAGATCCAGCGGGTTTAACCGGGGAGCTGTTTTTT. This gives the protein CASSQDPAGLTGELFF.

The genes are TRBV7-9 and TRBJ1-3; 8 bases are shared with TRBD1. V lost 5 bases and J lost 7; bases outside the gene matches: 7. From germline, CDR1 is SEHNR and CDR2 FQNEAQ (reference sequence). This CDR3 contains 14 residues. CDR3 sequence (DNA): TGTGCCAGCAGCCCCGCGGACAGGGCCAACACCATATATTTT. Translation gives CASSPADRANTIYF.

The V gene is TRBV7-2, the J gene TRBJ1-2; no firm D call. The CDR3 spans 13 residues. Trimming pared 1 base from V and 8 bases from J, leaving 11 bases between. Germline V gene lookup returns CDR1 SGHTA and CDR2 FQGNSA. The CDR3 reads CASSLDRQRGYTF. The CDR3 DNA reads TGTGCCAGCAGCTTAGATCGCCAGAGGGGCTACACCTTC.

The chain joins TRBV27 to TRBJ1-1; D is undetermined. The V gene lost 7 bases and the J gene lost 1 base, with 13 bases spanning the gap. Germline CDR1 MNHEY, CDR2 SMNVEV (reference sequence). The CDR3 spans 14 residues. The CDR3 coding sequence is TGTGCCAGCAAGTTACTATCCGAGAACACTGAAGCTTTCTTT. This translates into CASKLLSENTEAFF.

The chain uses TRBV18 and TRBJ2-6; 7 nucleotides match TRBD1. This CDR3 contains 17 residues. The germline gives CDR1 KGHSH, CDR2 LQKENI. The J segment lost 0 bases and the V segment lost 3 bases, leaving 5 bases of the junction unmatched. CDR3 protein: CASSPRTGSSGANVLTF. The CDR3 nucleotides read TGTGCCAGCTCACCCAGGACAGGCAGCTCTGGGGCCAACGTCCTGACTTTC.

This clone has just one count. V gene TRBV7-7 combines with J gene TRBJ2-5, with TRBD2 as a possible D gene (6 bases). The CDR3 has 13 amino acids. V lost 5 bases to trimming and J lost 1 base, with 8 bases between them. CDR1 and CDR2 from the germline V gene are SSHAT and FNYEAQ (reference sequence). The CDR3 nucleotides read TGTGCCAGCAGCCGGGACTTCCAAGAGACCCAGTACTTC. As protein: CASSRDFQETQYF.

V and J are TRBV19 and TRBJ1-5; TRBD1 might be the D (6 bases). Germline CDR1 and CDR2: LNHDA and SQIVND (reference sequence). Trimming pared 6 bases from V and 5 bases from J, leaving 8 bases between. The CDR3 is 12 residues long. The CDR3 DNA reads as TGTGCCAGTAGGAACAGGGATCAGCCCCAGCATTTT. The encoded protein is CASRNRDQPQHF.

The CDR3 loop is CASSLVPDRNPTEAFF. The CDR3 bases are TGCGCCAGCAGCTTGGTTCCGGACAGGAATCCGACTGAAGCTTTCTTT. The gene calls are TRBV5-1 and TRBJ1-1; 7 bases line up with TRBD1. The ends lost 0 bases at V and 5 bases at J; junction bases unmatched: 10. In germline, CDR1 is SGHRS, CDR2 YFSETQ. The CDR3 totals 16 residues. The variable domain in full, with the rest retrieved from reference TRBV5-1 and TRBJ1-1, is KAGVTQTPRYLIKTRGQQVTLSCSPISGHRSVSWYQQTPGQGLQFLFEYFSETQRNKGNFPGRFSGRQFSNSRSEMNVSTLELGDSALYLCASSLVPDRNPTEAFFGQGTRLTVV.